The T cell receptor beta chain under discussion was sequenced for a study of shared clonotypes between healthy human individuals. Assay used: immunoSEQ multiplex PCR; TCRdb lists only in-frame clones, some missing. The data show fewer than 400,000 clones, around 74% seen once. Sequenced material: memory CD4+ T cells sorted from blood. Regarding subset: CD45RA-negative fraction. The TCR sequence derives from a young man in good health.

CDR3 nucleotide sequence: TGCGCCAGCAGCTTGGGAGGGGCCTCGTCGAGGTTCTTC. Amino acids: CASSLGGASSRFF. This rearrangement joins TRBV5-1 to TRBJ2-1, with D tentatively TRBD1 or TRBD2 (5 bases each). Trimming left V 0 bases short and J 15 bases short, with 16 bases between. The CDR3 has 13 residues. From germline, CDR1 is SGHRS and CDR2 YFSETQ.